The 10 T cell receptor beta chains reported below all come from one sample, sequenced in a study of blood T cell repertoires in COVID-19. Measured with immunoSEQ multiplex PCR; TCRdb has only the in-frame clones, and not every one. This repertoire shows approximately 380,000 clones, around 85% found once; its top ten account for approximately 3.7%. Sequenced material: peripheral blood. The receptors shown here come from a young woman with acute or convalescent COVID-19.

The chain carries TRBV30 and TRBJ2-1, with TRBD1 matching over 10 bases. CDR1 is GTSNPN and CDR2 is SVGIG in the germline V gene (reference sequence). With V trimmed by 5 bases and J by 8 bases, 3 bases remained unmatched. This CDR3 spans 12 amino acids. The DNA for the CDR3 is TGTGCCTGGGAGACAGGGGGCGATGAGCAGTTCTTC. Translation gives CAWETGGDEQFF.

This chain links TRBV5-1 with TRBJ2-2, with TRBD1 matching over 7 bases. The CDR3 covers 18 residues. J lost 0 bases, V lost 0 bases, and 8 bases had no gene match. The germline CDR1 and CDR2 sequences are SGHRS and YFSETQ. The CDR3 DNA sequence: TGCGCCAGCAGCTTGGGGGGACAGTCGCGAGCGAACACCGGGGAGCTGTTTTTT. This encodes CASSLGGQSRANTGELFF.

This clone was counted a single time. V is TRBV10-2 and J is TRBJ1-1, with 8 bases lining up with TRBD1. In germline, CDR1 is WSHSY, CDR2 SAAADI. V was pared by 3 bases and J by 6 bases, with 9 bases of the junction left unmatched. This CDR3 has 15 amino acids. The DNA of the CDR3 is TGCGCCAGCAGTGACCTTACAGGGGGAGTTTCTGAAGCTTTCTTT. Protein product: CASSDLTGGVSEAFF.

The V gene is TRBV6-5, the J gene TRBJ1-5, with a weak D call TRBD1 (5 bases). V gave up 5 bases and J gave up 0 bases, with 11 bases separating them. The V gene's germline CDR1 is MNHEY and CDR2 SVGAGI. The CDR3 totals 15 residues. The CDR3 DNA reads as TGTGCCAGCAGTCCCCGGGGGAGTAGCAATCAGCCCCAGCATTTT. Translated, it gives CASSPRGSSNQPQHF.

The J gene is TRBJ1-1, the V gene TRBV2, with D possibly matching TRBD1 (5 bases). The V gene lost 9 bases and the J gene lost 4 bases, with 15 bases spanning the gap. The CDR3 has 13 residues. Germline loops: CDR1 SNHLY, CDR2 FYNNEI. CDR3 bases: TGTGCCAGGGGGGGGTCTGAGGGCACTGAAGCTTTCTTT. This encodes CARGGSEGTEAFF.

V usage is TRBV29-1 and J usage is TRBJ2-7, with TRBD1 matching over 11 bases. The V segment lost 6 bases and the J segment 4 bases; nucleotides outside the gene matches: 5. Germline values: CDR1 SQVTM, CDR2 ANQGSEA. The CDR3 runs to 13 residues. CDR3 in amino acids: CSVGGQGEYEQYF. CDR3 coding DNA: TGCAGCGTCGGGGGACAGGGGGAATACGAGCAGTACTTC.

The genes are TRBV3-1 (or the pseudogene TRBV3-2) and TRBJ2-3; possibly TRBD2 for D (5 bases). Germline CDR1 reads LGHDT; CDR2 reads YNNKEL (reference sequence). Trimming took off 4 bases at V and 4 bases at J, with 9 bases between the two ends. The CDR3 runs 13 residues. The CDR3 protein is CASSPAGADTQYF. The CDR3 DNA follows: TGTGCCAGCAGCCCGGCGGGCGCAGATACGCAGTATTTT.

J is TRBJ2-1 and V is TRBV4-2; D is possibly TRBD1 (5 bases). Germline CDR1 LGHNA, CDR2 YNFKEQ. CDR3 length equals 15 residues. With 4 bases removed from V and 5 bases from J, the gap between germline ends came to 15 bases. The CDR3 coding sequence is TGTGCCAGCAGCCCTGGGAACAGGCCGGACAATGAGCAGTTCTTC. Translating gives CASSPGNRPDNEQFF.

The V call is TRBV7-9, the J call TRBJ1-3; a weak D match, TRBD1 (5 bases). The length of the CDR3 is 17 residues. Looked up from germline, CDR1 is SEHNR and CDR2 is FQNEAQ (reference sequence). V lost 5 bases and J 1 base, leaving 18 bases between the germline ends. CDR3 sequence reads: CASSLSPRGCSGNTIYF. The CDR3 region has the DNA TGTGCCAGCAGCCTCTCCCCGCGGGGGTGTTCTGGAAACACCATATATTTT.

This rearrangement joins TRBV27 to TRBJ1-1; tentative D call: TRBD1 (5 bases). CDR3 size: 16 residues. In germline, CDR1 is MNHEY, CDR2 SMNVEV (reference sequence). V was pared by 2 bases and J by 5 bases, with 18 bases between. The CDR3 region is CASSLAGVTSWTEAFF. The CDR3 bases are TGTGCCAGCAGTTTAGCGGGGGTAACGAGTTGGACTGAAGCTTTCTTT.